The following is a T cell receptor (beta chain) sequence with its context. Its target is unknown. This entry comes from a study of T cell responses to AZD1222 COVID-19 vaccine. The CDR3 loop spans 13 amino acids. Trimming cost V 4 bases and J 7 bases, with 13 bases left between them. CDR1 and CDR2 from the germline V gene are MNHEY and SMNVEV (reference sequence). Regarding the study as a whole: Clonal diversity may have been underestimated in mostly white British donors.

Some clones are missing from TCRdb's copy, which holds only in-frame ones; the method was immunoSEQ multiplex PCR. Among around 190,000 clones, around 88% were seen once, and the ten largest hold more than 9%. The sequence derives from an adult who received the AZD1222 COVID-19 vaccine. The gene calls are TRBV27 and TRBJ2-5; D is unresolved. The specimen comprised peripheral blood, sampled 28 days after the second AZD1222 dose. The CDR3 sequence is CASSSLPLATQYF. The CDR3, as DNA: TGTGCCAGCAGTTCTTTACCCCTTGCGACCCAGTACTTC.